The sequence of this TCR beta chain was determined in a study of early T cells in non-severe SARS-CoV-2 infection. Unique molecular identifiers were affixed to single, distinct cDNA molecules. One entry per CDR3 protein, called by TCRdb with MiXCR from the 5' RACE reads. The sample contains about 80,000 distinct CDR3 sequences, about 12% of which appear only once. Germline CDR1 reads MNHEY; CDR2 reads SVGAGI. The CDR3 contains 16 residues. Trimming left V 6 bases short and J 0 bases short, with 15 bases between. The sample holds a few counts of this clonotype. The sequenced material came from whole blood. The chain combines TRBV6-5 with TRBJ1-3; unclear D gene. The clonotype comes from an adult who was a healthcare worker with PCR-confirmed SARS-CoV-2 infection or an uninfected control (not recorded which). The CDR3 is CASSPSTLNSGNTIYF. The CDR3 DNA follows: TGTGCCAGCAGCCCGTCGACGTTAAACTCTGGAAACACCATATATTTT.